The 17 T cell receptor beta chains below were found in one sample sequenced in a study of radiotherapy plus CTLA-4 blockade in lung cancer. TCRdb's copy holds only in-frame clones and misses some; the assay was immunoSEQ multiplex PCR. The sample lists about 53,000 clones; roughly 86% were seen once. The specimen comprised peripheral blood, sampled from a patient treated with radiotherapy plus ipilimumab. The receptors shown here come from a human donor with non-small cell lung cancer whose response to radiotherapy plus ipilimumab could not be evaluated.

The J gene is TRBJ2-1, the V gene TRBV5-1; 7 bases are a match to TRBD2. This CDR3 spans 15 amino acids. The germline V gene has CDR1 SGHRS and CDR2 YFSETQ. V dropped 5 bases and J dropped 4; count of bases not matched to a gene: 9. This CDR3 reads CASSVWREGYNEQFF. The CDR3 DNA sequence: TGCGCCAGCAGTGTTTGGAGGGAGGGATACAATGAGCAGTTCTTC. Looking up the rest from reference TRBV5-1 and TRBJ2-1 gives the full variable domain: KAGVTQTPRYLIKTRGQQVTLSCSPISGHRSVSWYQQTPGQGLQFLFEYFSETQRNKGNFPGRFSGRQFSNSRSEMNVSTLELGDSALYLCASSVWREGYNEQFFGPGTRLTVL.

The chain joins TRBV9 to TRBJ2-5; 10 nucleotides match TRBD1. The trim removed 2 bases at V and 5 bases at J, leaving 12 bases unmatched. The germline CDR1 and CDR2 sequences are SGDLS and YYNGEE. The CDR3 loop spans 17 amino acids. In nucleotides, the CDR3 is TGTGCCAGCAGCGTTAGCTCGACAGGGGGCCGGGGGGAGACCCAGTACTTC. This sequence encodes CASSVSSTGGRGETQYF.

This sequence joins TRBV30 and TRBJ2-6, with 7 bases that match TRBD1. Germline V gives CDR1 GTSNPN, CDR2 SVGIG (reference sequence). V lost 1 base to trimming and J lost 0 bases; unmatched junction nucleotides: 9. The CDR3 is 18 amino acids. CDR3 sequence reads: CAWSAYFDRASGANVLTF. CDR3 nucleotides: TGTGCCTGGAGTGCCTATTTTGACAGGGCCTCTGGGGCCAACGTCCTGACTTTC.

The chain carries TRBV15 and TRBJ2-1; D gene uncertain. CDR1 and CDR2 (germline): LNHNV, YYDKDF (reference sequence). The CDR3 sequence is 13 residues long. The V gene lost 1 base and the J gene lost 9 bases, with 10 bases spanning the gap. CDR3 region: CATSRGGSVEQFF. The DNA of the CDR3 is TGTGCCACCAGCAGAGGAGGTTCTGTTGAGCAGTTCTTC.

In nucleotides, the CDR3 is TGTGCCAGCAGCGTGGGACAGGCTTCTGGGGAACTGTTTTTT. Its protein is CASSVGQASGELFF. The chain employs TRBV9 and TRBJ1-4; 8 bases fit TRBD1. J lost 12 bases, V lost 2 bases, and 9 bases had no gene match. CDR1 is SGDLS and CDR2 is YYNGEE in the germline V gene. This CDR3 contains 14 residues.

This chain links TRBV4-2 with TRBJ2-2; 14 nucleotides agree with TRBD2. This CDR3 spans 16 amino acids. The V segment lost 3 bases and the J segment 4 bases; nucleotides outside the gene matches: 1. The V gene's germline CDR1 is LGHNA and CDR2 YNFKEQ. The CDR3 sequence: CASSQGLAGATGELFF. The CDR3 DNA reads as TGTGCCAGCAGCCAGGGACTAGCGGGAGCCACCGGGGAGCTGTTTTTT.

The chain combines TRBV7-2 with TRBJ2-1; TRBD1 might be the D (6 bases). The CDR3 has 15 residues. V lost 1 base to trimming and J lost 6 bases, with 13 bases between them. Germline V gene data show CDR1 as SGHTA and CDR2 as FQGNSA. Here the CDR3 reads CASSLGRQAINEQFF. DNA of the CDR3: TGTGCCAGCAGCTTAGGACGACAGGCCATCAATGAGCAGTTCTTC.

The CDR3 region is CASSSQDRAYEQYF. For the CDR3, the DNA is TGTGCCAGCAGTTCACAGGACAGGGCCTACGAGCAGTACTTC. This chain links TRBV6-6 with TRBJ2-7; 8 nucleotides align to TRBD1. The CDR3 is made up of 14 amino acids. Germline loops: CDR1 MNHNY, CDR2 SVGAGI (reference sequence). V lost 4 bases and J lost 2; bases outside the gene matches: 4.

The chain has TRBV7-9 and TRBJ1-2, with 8 nucleotides matching TRBD1. V was pared by 4 bases and J by 6 bases, with 10 bases of the junction left unmatched. This CDR3 spans 15 amino acids. CDR1 is SEHNR, CDR2 FQNEAQ, per germline (reference sequence). The CDR3 nucleotides read TGTGCCAGCAGCTCCCGGGACAGGAGAGTGGATGGCTACACCTTC. Translating gives CASSSRDRRVDGYTF.

This clone appeared once. The chain employs TRBV25-1 and TRBJ2-1; 9 bases fit TRBD1. Germline loops: CDR1 MGHDK, CDR2 SYGVNS. V lost 3 bases, J lost 4 bases, and 7 bases stayed unmatched. CDR3 size: 16 residues. CDR3 nucleotides: TGTGCCAGCAGTGACTCCTTGGGACAGGGATACAATGAGCAGTTCTTC. It specifies CASSDSLGQGYNEQFF.

The chain recombines TRBV30 with TRBJ2-7, with 9 positions matching TRBD1. CDR1 is GTSNPN and CDR2 is SVGIG in the germline V gene (reference sequence). The CDR3 sequence is 13 residues long. The junction had 4 bases not matched to a gene; V was cut back by 4 bases and J by 3 bases. The CDR3 here is CAWNPGQGYEQYF. The CDR3 bases are TGTGCCTGGAATCCGGGACAGGGCTACGAGCAGTACTTC.

The chain combines TRBV18 with TRBJ2-3, with TRBD2 matching over 9 bases. The CDR3 sequence is 16 residues long. Germline V gene lookup returns CDR1 KGHSH and CDR2 LQKENI. The V gene end was trimmed by 1 base and the J gene end by 4 bases; junction bases not matched to a gene: 6. CDR3 sequence (DNA): TGTGCCAGCTCACCACTCCTTAGCGGGAGCGCAGATACGCAGTATTTT. Its protein product is CASSPLLSGSADTQYF.

The chain uses TRBV11-2 and TRBJ1-2, with 7 bases lining up with TRBD1. J lost 2 bases, V lost 0 bases, and 3 bases had no gene match. This CDR3 is built from 15 residues. Germline CDR1 and CDR2: SGHAT and FQNNGV. The CDR3, as DNA: TGTGCCAGCAGCTTAGATAGGGGACAGAACTATGGCTACACCTTC. Translated: CASSLDRGQNYGYTF.

The V gene is TRBV19, the J gene TRBJ1-3, with D perhaps TRBD1 (5 bases). The CDR3 is made up of 15 amino acids. The germline V and J ends were trimmed by 4 bases and 2 bases, with 12 bases remaining between them. Germline lookup yields CDR1 LNHDA and CDR2 SQIVND (reference sequence). The CDR3 sequence: CASSTRGGTGNTIYF. The CDR3 DNA follows: TGTGCCAGTAGTACTCGTGGGGGGACTGGAAACACCATATATTTT.

The chain carries TRBV6-6 and TRBJ2-7, with D unresolved. CDR1 MNHNY and CDR2 SVGAGI come from the germline V gene (reference sequence). Trimming took off 6 bases at V and 3 bases at J, with 12 bases between the two ends. CDR3 length: 13 amino acids. The CDR3 loop reads CASSLPPRYEQYF. The CDR3 DNA is TGTGCCAGCAGCCTCCCCCCGCGCTACGAGCAGTACTTC.

The sample holds a few counts of this clone. V gene TRBV10-3 combines with J gene TRBJ1-3; 9 nucleotides match TRBD1. Looked up from germline, CDR1 is ENHRY and CDR2 is SYGVKD. The CDR3 totals 15 residues. V was clipped by 5 bases and J by 4 bases; unmatched bases: 6. The CDR3 bases are TGTGCCATCAGTACCGGGACAGGGTGGGGAAACACCATATATTTT. Residues: CAISTGTGWGNTIYF.

The DNA of the CDR3 is TGTGCCTGGATTCGGGGGACTAGCGGGAGTGATGAGCAGTACTTC. This encodes CAWIRGTSGSDEQYF. The chain recombines TRBV30 with TRBJ2-7, with 14 bases that match TRBD2. This CDR3 is 15 amino acids long. Trimming cost V 4 bases and J 7 bases; bases outside gene matches: 9. Germline V gene sequence: CDR1 GTSNPN, CDR2 SVGIG (reference sequence).